This T cell receptor beta chain was captured by sequencing in a study of T cell clonotyping in hematopoietic cell transplantation. Points from the study as a whole: Recipient TCR diversity dropped after transplant; expanded clonotypes rose from day 30 to 180.

Notes on this clone: Its antigen remains unknown.

This table comes from immunoSEQ multiplex PCR, and its TCRdb copy is limited to in-frame clones, with some not included. The table lists over 7,000 clones, roughly 76% of them singletons, with approximately 5% in the top ten. There are 17 residues in the CDR3. The V and J ends lost 0 bases and 7 bases, in that order; junction bases with no gene match: 16. Germline V gives CDR1 SGDLS, CDR2 YYNGEE. The TCR sequence derives from a female patient in her forties or fifties who had an allogeneic stem cell transplant from an unrelated donor, so the T cells may come from the graft donor. Some clones in this sample may be carry-over from other donors' samples. The chain combines TRBV9 with TRBJ2-7; 7 bases match TRBD2. The sequencing used peripheral blood mononuclear cells, collected 180 days after allogeneic stem cell transplant. CDR3 amino acids: CASSVGAAGAHPREQYF. In nucleotides, the CDR3 is TGTGCCAGCAGCGTAGGGGCGGCGGGAGCTCACCCTCGGGAGCAGTACTTC.